A selection of T cell receptor beta chains follows, all from one sample in a study of cytomegalovirus exposure and HLA in healthy donors. Produced via immunoSEQ multiplex PCR; TCRdb's table is partial and in-frame only. There are about 150,000 clones in the sample; roughly 80% occur only once, and approximately 4% lies in the top ten. Sequencing used PBMCs. These receptors came from a woman aged 40 to 50 in good health and CMV-seronegative. Both conserved end residues are part of each CDR3. A D gene is named only where the DNA matches it firmly. Size tells how often a clone was seen (once, few, many) or the class of an expanded clone, and some rows leave it out.

CASSEPGGSGNTIYF TGTGCCAGCAGTGAACCGGGGGGCTCTGGAAACACCATATATTTT TRBJ1-3 TRBV6-1 NA NA
CASSWGGQGLGEQFF TGTGCCAGCAGCTGGGGGGGACAGGGTTTGGGTGAGCAGTTCTTC TRBJ2-1 TRBV7-9 NA TRBD1
CASSSSRAGELFF TGTGCTAGCAGCTCCTCCCGGGCCGGGGAGCTGTTTTTT TRBJ2-2 TRBV7-7 few NA
CASSPRDSGPETQYF TGCGCCAGCAGCCCCCGGGACTCAGGCCCAGAGACCCAGTACTTC TRBJ2-5 TRBV5-1 NA NA
CASSAGVGDGYTF TGTGCCAGCAGTGCGGGGGTAGGAGATGGCTACACCTTC TRBJ1-2 TRBV2 NA NA
CASSSRQGEKLFF TGCGCCAGCAGCAGCCGACAAGGCGAAAAACTGTTTTTT TRBJ1-4 TRBV10-2 NA NA
CASNPGDYPGDEQFF TGCGCCAGCAATCCCGGGGACTACCCGGGAGATGAGCAGTTCTTC TRBJ2-1 TRBV5-1 few TRBD2
CASSSLLRGYGYTF TGTGCCAGCAGCTCGCTTTTACGCGGCTATGGCTACACCTTC TRBJ1-2 TRBV5-6 NA NA
CASKVGGAVGETQYF TGCGCCAGCAAAGTAGGAGGGGCGGTAGGGGAGACCCAGTACTTC TRBJ2-5 TRBV5-1 NA NA
CASGTSGSYNEQFF TGCGCCAGCGGAACTAGCGGGAGTTACAATGAGCAGTTCTTC TRBJ2-1 TRBV5-1 NA TRBD2
CASSFQGNTEAFF TGTGCCAGCAGCTTTCAGGGGAACACTGAAGCTTTCTTT TRBJ1-1 TRBV11-2 NA NA
CASSFFGAGDVSYEQYF TGTGCCAGCAGTTTTTTCGGGGCAGGGGACGTATCCTACGAGCAGTACTTC TRBJ2-7 TRBV27 NA NA
CATGRLAGQETQYF TGTGCCACCGGGAGACTAGCGGGGCAAGAGACCCAGTACTTC TRBJ2-5 TRBV15 NA TRBD2
CASIQGSSYNSPLHF TGTGCCAGCATACAGGGAAGCTCCTATAATTCACCCCTCCACTTT TRBJ1-6 TRBV6-6 NA NA
CASSRFGGNTYEQYF TGCGCCAGCAGTCGGTTCGGGGGTAATACCTACGAGCAGTACTTC TRBJ2-7 TRBV5-1 NA NA
CATQWRQEETQYF TGTGCCACCCAGTGGAGGCAGGAAGAGACCCAGTACTTC TRBJ2-5 TRBV5-4 NA NA
CASTPQGFNEKLFF TGTGCCAGCACCCCGCAGGGATTTAATGAAAAACTGTTTTTT TRBJ1-4 TRBV2 NA NA
CASSPPPQGVYEQFF TGTGCCAGCAGTCCCCCCCCACAGGGTGTCTATGAGCAGTTCTTC TRBJ2-1 TRBV28 NA NA
CASSLLGRSGYTF TGTGCCAGCAGTTTATTGGGGAGGTCGGGCTACACCTTC TRBJ1-2 TRBV28 NA NA
CASSFGPVAGAQETQYF TGTGCCAGCAGTTTCGGGCCCGTAGCGGGGGCCCAAGAGACCCAGTACTTC TRBJ2-5 TRBV28 NA TRBD2
CASNRDRHTGELFF TGTGCCAGCAACCGGGACAGGCACACCGGGGAGCTGTTTTTT TRBJ2-2 TRBV7-6 NA TRBD1
CASSLDRGIYYEQYF TGTGCCAGCAGCTTAGACAGGGGGATCTACTACGAGCAGTACTTC TRBJ2-7 TRBV11-2 NA TRBD1
CASSFNEDQPQHF TGTGCCAGCAGCTTTAACGAGGATCAGCCCCAGCATTTT TRBJ1-5 TRBV7-9 NA NA
CASSSQANSNQPQHF TGTGCCAGTAGTAGCCAGGCGAATAGCAATCAGCCCCAGCATTTT TRBJ1-5 TRBV19 NA NA
CASSLWATGGYGYTF TGTGCCAGCAGTTTATGGGCTACAGGGGGCTATGGCTACACCTTC TRBJ1-2 TRBV27 NA TRBD1
CASKAKGGSTDTQYF TGTGCCAGTAAGGCGAAGGGAGGCAGCACAGATACGCAGTATTTT TRBJ2-3 TRBV19 NA NA
CASSRGTLEYNTQYF TGTGCCAGCAGTCGAGGGACACTGGAGTACAATACGCAGTATTTT TRBJ2-3 TRBV6-5 NA NA
CASSPAGTDYGYTF TGTGCCAGCAGCCCCGCCGGGACAGACTATGGCTACACCTTC TRBJ1-2 TRBV7-8 NA TRBD1
CASSWASGGTEAFF TGCGCCAGCAGCTGGGCATCAGGGGGGACTGAAGCTTTCTTT TRBJ1-1 TRBV5-1 NA TRBD1
CATRIQGAGQPQHF TGTGCCACCAGGATACAGGGAGCAGGTCAGCCCCAGCATTTT TRBJ1-5 TRBV15 NA NA
CASSQGQGNIQYF TGTGCCAGCAGCCAGGGACAGGGCAACATTCAGTACTTC TRBJ2-4 TRBV5-6 NA TRBD1
CASSLGVKPQGYTF TGTGCCAGCAGCTTGGGAGTTAAACCCCAAGGCTACACCTTC TRBJ1-2 TRBV5-6 NA NA
CASSPRGGYGYTF TGTGCCAGCAGTCCCCGGGGGGGGTATGGCTACACCTTC TRBJ1-2 TRBV27 NA NA
CASRETGYQPQHF TGTGCCAGCAGAGAGACAGGATATCAGCCCCAGCATTTT TRBJ1-5 TRBV6-1 NA NA
CASSERGSLNTEAFF TGTGCCAGCAGTGAACGCGGGTCCCTGAACACTGAAGCTTTCTTT TRBJ1-1 TRBV6-1 NA NA